The sequence of this T cell receptor beta chain was determined in a study of cytomegalovirus exposure and HLA in healthy donors. In the PCR, 60 Vbeta and 13 Jbeta primers were used. Per the study methods: An analysis performed later counted around 80 million unique TCR beta chains (roughly 10 million of them shared). Assay used: immunoSEQ multiplex PCR; TCRdb lists only in-frame clones, some missing. V, J and clone size reflect that table, while D and trimming were determined from the DNA. The table includes fewer than 150,000 clones, around 81% detected once. The study, taken as a whole, reports: On later analysis, the bulk of CMV-associated TCR beta chains appeared to be HLA-restricted. A later analysis found common viral pathogens apparently linked to several of the most significant clusters.

Only a few counts were recorded for this clone. Antigen: not known. In germline, CDR1 is SNHLY, CDR2 FYNNEI. CDR3 size: 14 residues. The ends were cut back, 6 bases at V and 0 bases at J, with 11 bases in the middle. The TCR originated in a man in his forties in good health and CMV-seropositive. Sequencing input: PBMCs. This chain connects TRBV2 to TRBJ1-1, with TRBD1 as a possible D gene (6 bases). DNA for the CDR3: TGTGCCAGCAGGGGCGACAGGTTGAACACTGAAGCTTTCTTT. Residues: CASRGDRLNTEAFF.